This T cell receptor (beta chain) was captured in a study of cytomegalovirus exposure and HLA in healthy donors. Profiling relied on immunoSEQ multiplex PCR, and the TCRdb table lists in-frame clones only, not all of them. The repertoire has 50,000 or so clones, roughly 90% of them found once; the top ten carry 2.2%. Findings of the study overall: The authors enumerated some 170 TCR beta chains as linked to cytomegalovirus.

Looked up from germline, CDR1 is LNHDA and CDR2 is SQIVND (reference sequence). CDR3 length: 13 residues. Trimming left V 8 bases short and J 3 bases short, with 10 bases between. As regards this clone: Its specificity is unknown.

Sequenced: PBMCs. The V and J genes are TRBV19 and TRBJ1-4; no clear D. The clonotype was recovered from a woman between 25 and 40 years old in good health and CMV-seronegative. The CDR3 is CASGGLSNEKLFF. In nucleotides, the CDR3 is TGTGCCAGTGGAGGGTTGTCTAATGAAAAACTGTTTTTT.